This entry is about one T cell receptor beta chain. The sample belongs to a study of T cell responses to AZD1222 COVID-19 vaccine. The CDR3 runs 14 residues. The protocol was immunoSEQ multiplex PCR, while the TCRdb copy is restricted to in-frame clones and leaves out a portion. This table has about 78,000 clones, 88% appearing once. The receptor's source is an adult in good health. Sequencing used peripheral blood, obtained on day 0 of MenACWY control vaccination. The rearrangement links TRBV21-1 to TRBJ2-5. TRBV21-1 is labeled a pseudogene. The CDR3 DNA is TGTGCCAGCAGCCTTCTTGTAGGACCAGAGACCCAGTACTTC. Residues: CASSLLVGPETQYF.